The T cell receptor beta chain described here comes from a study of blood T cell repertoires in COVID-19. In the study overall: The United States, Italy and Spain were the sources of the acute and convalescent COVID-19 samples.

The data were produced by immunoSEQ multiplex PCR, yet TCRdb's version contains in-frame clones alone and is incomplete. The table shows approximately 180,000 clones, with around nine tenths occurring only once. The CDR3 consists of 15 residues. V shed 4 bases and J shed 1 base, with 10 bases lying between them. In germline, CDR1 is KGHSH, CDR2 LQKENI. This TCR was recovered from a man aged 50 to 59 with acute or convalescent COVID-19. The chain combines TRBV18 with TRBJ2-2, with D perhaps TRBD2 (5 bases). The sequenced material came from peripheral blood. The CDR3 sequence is CASSREFLNTGELFF. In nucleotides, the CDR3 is TGTGCCAGCTCACGGGAGTTTCTGAACACCGGGGAGCTGTTTTTT.